Presented here are 19 T cell receptor beta chains from one specimen sequenced in a study of blood T cell repertoires in COVID-19. Data came from immunoSEQ multiplex PCR; TCRdb stores just in-frame clones and leaves some out. The sample holds hundreds of thousands of clones, 88% seen once. The sample taken for sequencing was PBMCs or T cells enriched from blood (not recorded which). These receptors originate from a woman aged 60-75 years in a cohort exposed to, infected with or recovered from COVID-19 (not recorded which).

V gene TRBV5-8 combines with J gene TRBJ2-1; D remains ambiguous. Germline CDR1 reads SGHTS; CDR2 reads YDEGEE. The V end lost 2 bases, the J end lost 3 bases, and 6 bases lay between the germline ends. CDR3 length equals 13 residues. The CDR3 DNA reads TGTGCCAGCAGCTTCCACAGCTACAATGAGCAGTTCTTC. Amino acids: CASSFHSYNEQFF.

In this sample, this clone turned up once. The rearrangement joins TRBV19 to TRBJ2-1, with 9 bases lining up with TRBD2. Trimming cost V 4 bases and J 8 bases; bases outside gene matches: 9. Germline assignment: CDR1 LNHDA and CDR2 SQIVND (reference sequence). CDR3 length equals 15 residues. The CDR3 nucleotides read TGTGCCAGTAGTAGAACTAGCGGGCTTGAGCATGAGCAGTTCTTC. This gives the protein CASSRTSGLEHEQFF. The complete variable domain, with remaining parts taken from reference TRBV19 and TRBJ2-1, reads DGGITQSPKYLFRKEGQNVTLSCEQNLNHDAMYWYRQDPGQGLRLIYYSQIVNDFQKGDIAEGYSVSREKKESFPLTVTSAQKNPTAFYLCASSRTSGLEHEQFFGPGTRLTVL.

The chain carries TRBV7-2 and TRBJ2-2; TRBD2 is a possible D gene (6 bases). Trimming shortened V by 7 bases and J by 0 bases, and 12 bases separated the two germline ends. The CDR3 contains 15 residues. From germline, CDR1 is SGHTA and CDR2 FQGNSA. This CDR3 is CASTLIAANTGELFF. The DNA for the CDR3 is TGTGCCAGCACCCTAATAGCGGCGAACACCGGGGAGCTGTTTTTT.

The genes are TRBV5-1 and TRBJ2-3; 15 bases are a match to TRBD2. Germline CDR1 SGHRS, CDR2 YFSETQ. J lost 4 bases, V lost 0 bases, and 3 bases had no gene match. The CDR3 extends over 17 amino acids. CDR3 amino acids: CASSLAGLAGGPDTQYF. CDR3 nucleotide sequence: TGCGCCAGCAGCTTGGCAGGACTAGCGGGAGGGCCAGATACGCAGTATTTT.

This chain connects TRBV24-1 to TRBJ2-6; TRBD2 is a possible D gene (5 bases). CDR1 KGHDR and CDR2 SFDVKD come from the germline V gene. V lost 4 bases, J lost 2 bases, and 14 bases lay in between. This CDR3 spans 17 amino acids. Here the CDR3 reads CATSDRGPTPGANVLTF. DNA of the CDR3: TGTGCCACCAGTGACCGAGGGCCCACTCCTGGGGCCAACGTCCTGACTTTC.

The chain carries TRBV5-5 and TRBJ1-1; tentatively, D is TRBD1 (5 bases). Trimming removed 0 bases at V and 4 bases at J, with 13 bases between. Per the germline V gene, CDR1 is SGHKS and CDR2 is YYEKEE (reference sequence). This CDR3 has 15 residues. This CDR3 reads CASSLGRDRSTEAFF. DNA for the CDR3: TGTGCCAGCAGCTTGGGGAGGGACCGAAGCACTGAAGCTTTCTTT.

V usage is TRBV3-1 (or the pseudogene TRBV3-2) and J usage is TRBJ2-2; perhaps TRBD2 as D (5 bases). This CDR3 spans 20 amino acids. From germline, CDR1 is LGHDT and CDR2 YNNKEL (reference sequence). Trimming shortened V by 5 bases and J by 2 bases, and 27 bases separated the two germline ends. The CDR3 DNA is TGTGCCAGCAGCGGGAGAATAGGTCTCTCCGCAGAACTTAACACCGGGGAGCTGTTTTTT. Encoded protein: CASSGRIGLSAELNTGELFF.

This chain links TRBV3-1 (or the pseudogene TRBV3-2) with TRBJ2-5, with TRBD2 matching over 11 bases. Unmatched junction bases numbered 4, after V lost 4 bases and J lost 0 bases. The germline CDR1 and CDR2 sequences are LGHDT and YNNKEL (reference sequence). This CDR3 is built from 16 residues. CDR3 nucleotides: TGTGCCAGCAGCCCGGGACTAGCGGCGTACCAAGAGACCCAGTACTTC. Amino acid sequence: CASSPGLAAYQETQYF.

The chain recombines TRBV3-1 (or the pseudogene TRBV3-2) with TRBJ1-6; tentatively, D is TRBD1 (5 bases). Germline V lookup: CDR1 LGHDT, CDR2 YNNKEL (reference sequence). CDR3 length: 13 residues. Trimming shortened V by 6 bases and J by 10 bases, and 13 bases separated the two germline ends. CDR3 in DNA: TGTGCCAGCAGACAGACAGATCGGTCACCCCTCCACTTT. Encoded protein: CASRQTDRSPLHF.

The CDR3, as DNA: TGTGCCAGCAGTGGCCCCCAACGGGAGGGCCCAGATACGCAGTATTTT. Its protein product is CASSGPQREGPDTQYF. V and J are TRBV2 and TRBJ2-3; TRBD2 aligns across 8 bases. The CDR3 length is 16 residues. The ends lost 4 bases at V and 4 bases at J; junction bases unmatched: 10. CDR1 is SNHLY and CDR2 is FYNNEI in the germline V gene. The entire variable domain, with the rest obtained from reference TRBV2 and TRBJ2-3, is as follows: EPEVTQTPSHQVTQMGQEVILRCVPISNHLYFYWYRQILGQKVEFLVSFYNNEISEKSEIFDDQFSVERPDGSNFTLKIRSTKLEDSAMYFCASSGPQREGPDTQYFGPGTRLTVL.

V gene TRBV7-2 combines with J gene TRBJ2-1, with 14 positions matching TRBD2. The V gene end was trimmed by 5 bases and the J gene end by 7 bases; junction bases not matched to a gene: 10. The CDR3 covers 17 residues. CDR1 and CDR2 (germline): SGHTA, FQGNSA. The CDR3 reads CASSLAGTSGSGNEQFF. As DNA, the CDR3 is TGTGCCAGCAGCCTCGCGGGGACTAGCGGGAGTGGGAATGAGCAGTTCTTC.

The V and J genes are TRBV30 and TRBJ1-5, with a tentative D call TRBD1 (5 bases). The V end was cut by 0 bases, the J end by 0 bases, with 9 bases between. This CDR3 has 15 amino acids. Looked up from germline, CDR1 is GTSNPN and CDR2 is SVGIG (reference sequence). The CDR3 DNA is TGTGCCTGGAGTGTACGGGGGAATAGCAATCAGCCCCAGCATTTT. Translation gives CAWSVRGNSNQPQHF.

V usage is TRBV11-3 and J usage is TRBJ1-1, with 9 bases fitting TRBD1. V shed 5 bases, J shed 7 bases, and the junction held 8 bases outside the gene matches. The V gene's germline CDR1 is SGHNT and CDR2 YENEEA. The CDR3 is made up of 14 amino acids. This chain's CDR3 is CASSQGGQGGEAFF. The CDR3 DNA reads as TGTGCCAGCAGCCAAGGGGGACAGGGTGGTGAAGCTTTCTTT.

The V and J genes are TRBV27 and TRBJ2-3; TRBD2 matches at 8 bases. CDR1 is MNHEY and CDR2 is SMNVEV in the germline V gene (reference sequence). J lost 0 bases, V lost 5 bases, and 13 bases had no gene match. The CDR3 runs to 18 residues. CDR3 residues: CASSPGGKAVLSTDTQYF. The DNA for the CDR3 is TGTGCCAGCAGTCCGGGGGGGAAAGCGGTCCTTAGCACAGATACGCAGTATTTT.

V is TRBV2 and J is TRBJ2-7; TRBD2 is a possible D gene (6 bases). This CDR3 has 15 amino acids. Germline values: CDR1 SNHLY, CDR2 FYNNEI. The V gene lost 3 bases and the J gene lost 0 bases, with 12 bases spanning the gap. In DNA, the CDR3 is TGTGCCAGCAGTGAGCGAACTAGCCCCTCCTACGAGCAGTACTTC. This codes for CASSERTSPSYEQYF.

This chain joins TRBV29-1 and TRBJ1-1, with TRBD1 matching over 8 bases. V gave up 4 bases and J gave up 10 bases; unmatched junction bases: 11. This CDR3 comprises 13 residues. Germline V gives CDR1 SQVTM, CDR2 ANQGSEA. The CDR3 spells CSVGDARGHGAFF. CDR3 nucleotide sequence: TGCAGCGTTGGTGATGCCAGGGGGCATGGAGCTTTCTTT.

J is TRBJ2-1 and V is TRBV28; 15 bases are a match to TRBD2. The junction had 5 bases not matched to a gene; V was cut back by 5 bases and J by 3 bases. CDR3 length: 17 amino acids. Per the germline V gene, CDR1 is MDHEN and CDR2 is SYDVKM. The CDR3: CASSPGLAGGNYNEQFF. The CDR3 DNA sequence: TGTGCCAGCAGTCCGGGACTAGCGGGAGGAAACTACAATGAGCAGTTCTTC. Using reference TRBV28 and TRBJ2-1 for the parts outside the CDR3, the full variable domain is DVKVTQSSRYLVKRTGEKVFLECVQDMDHENMFWYRQDPGLGLRLIYFSYDVKMKEKGDIPEGYSVSREKKERFSLILESASTNQTSMYLCASSPGLAGGNYNEQFFGPGTRLTVL.

The chain links TRBV27 to TRBJ2-1, with 9 bases fitting TRBD1. V shed 4 bases, J shed 9 bases, and the junction held 4 bases outside the gene matches. Germline loops: CDR1 MNHEY, CDR2 SMNVEV (reference sequence). The CDR3 runs to 13 residues. CDR3 in amino acids: CASSSTGGTEQFF. DNA for the CDR3: TGTGCCAGCAGTTCCACAGGGGGCACTGAGCAGTTCTTC.

This clone was recorded once. This chain links TRBV25-1 with TRBJ2-7, with D possibly TRBD2 on 6 matching bases. This CDR3 is 16 amino acids long. Per germline, CDR1 MGHDK and CDR2 SYGVNS. Trimming removed 3 bases from V and 1 base from J, with 16 bases in between. As DNA, the CDR3 is TGTGCCAGCAGTGATGTAGGGAGACTAGGTTCCTACGAGCAGTACTTC. This codes for CASSDVGRLGSYEQYF.